A single sample is the source of the 10 T cell receptor beta chains below, sequenced in a study of T cells in localized non-small cell lung cancer. Using immunoSEQ multiplex PCR, the repertoire was profiled, and TCRdb retains in-frame clones only, with some absent. Seen here are more than 45,000 clones, 86% observed once, and the top ten hold 18%. The specimen comprised peripheral blood, sampled before any cancer treatment. These receptors were taken from a male donor at least 60 years old with stage III squamous cell lung carcinoma.

The chain carries TRBV23-1 and TRBJ1-3, with D hard to call. TRBV23-1 is an ORF, with its function uncertain. Trimming cost V 6 bases and J 2 bases, with 11 bases left between them. The CDR3 sequence is 14 residues long. The CDR3 loop is CASSQREPGNTIYF. The CDR3 DNA follows: TGCGCCAGCAGCCAGAGGGAGCCTGGAAACACCATATATTTT.

The chain recombines TRBV5-4 with TRBJ1-3; D possibly corresponds to TRBD1 (6 bases). The germline V gene has CDR1 SGHNT and CDR2 YYREEE (reference sequence). The CDR3 is made up of 15 amino acids. V shed 4 bases and J shed 0 bases, with 11 bases lying between them. CDR3: CASSPDRYSGNTIYF. The CDR3 coding sequence is TGTGCCAGCAGCCCCGACAGGTACTCTGGAAACACCATATATTTT.

This clone was seen a single time. This chain connects TRBV6-5 to TRBJ2-2; perhaps TRBD1 as D (6 bases). V lost 6 bases, J lost 3 bases, and 11 bases lay in between. This CDR3 has 14 residues. Germline lookup yields CDR1 MNHEY and CDR2 SVGAGI. Here the CDR3 DNA reads TGTGCCAGCAGGGGAGCAGGGGACACCGGGGAGCTGTTTTTT. This gives the protein CASRGAGDTGELFF.

The rearrangement joins TRBV7-2 to TRBJ2-1, with 8 bases lining up with TRBD1. CDR1 is SGHTA, CDR2 FQGNSA, per germline. This CDR3 has 16 residues. Trimming took 0 bases from V and 1 from J; bases not matched to a gene: 2. The CDR3 DNA reads as TGTGCCAGCAGCTTAGCGGGACAGGCTTCCTACAATGAGCAGTTCTTC. It translates to CASSLAGQASYNEQFF.

This sequence joins TRBV7-2 and TRBJ2-3; D gene unclear. This CDR3 comprises 13 residues. Germline V lookup: CDR1 SGHTA, CDR2 FQGNSA. V lost 3 bases and J 2 bases, leaving 6 bases between the germline ends. This CDR3 reads CASSFKNTDTQYF. CDR3 sequence (DNA): TGTGCCAGCAGCTTTAAGAACACAGATACGCAGTATTTT.

The V gene is TRBV5-1, the J gene TRBJ1-5, with D possibly matching TRBD1 (5 bases). Trimming took 4 bases from V and 7 from J, leaving 12 bases between them. CDR3 length: 13 residues. Germline V gives CDR1 SGHRS, CDR2 YFSETQ. CDR3 region: CASSLGEGQPQHF. Here the CDR3 DNA reads TGCGCCAGCAGCCTGGGGGAGGGACAGCCCCAGCATTTT.

The J gene is TRBJ1-2, the V gene TRBV2; 7 bases agree with TRBD1. CDR3 length: 15 residues. V gave up 0 bases and J gave up 5 bases; unmatched junction bases: 6. CDR1 is SNHLY, CDR2 FYNNEI, per germline. The CDR3 nucleotides are TGTGCCAGCAGTGAAGCCTTCGGGACAGCATATGGCTACACCTTC. Its protein is CASSEAFGTAYGYTF.

The chain employs TRBV7-3 and TRBJ2-3; 7 bases match TRBD2. Germline V gene lookup returns CDR1 SGHTA and CDR2 FQGTGA. V was pared by 5 bases and J by 2 bases, with 7 bases of the junction left unmatched. The CDR3 consists of 15 residues. The CDR3 sequence: CASSRASGFTDTQYF. CDR3 in DNA: TGTGCCAGCAGCCGCGCTAGCGGCTTCACAGATACGCAGTATTTT.

J is TRBJ1-1 and V is TRBV6-6, with D hard to call. Germline CDR1 MNHNY, CDR2 SVGAGI (reference sequence). CDR3 length: 13 residues. V gave up 4 bases and J gave up 1 base, with 7 bases separating them. CDR3 nucleotides: TGTGCCAGCAGTTCCCTAGGGAACACTGAAGCTTTCTTT. This translates into CASSSLGNTEAFF.

This clone has a single count. The chain links TRBV27 to TRBJ2-2, with D tentatively TRBD1 (6 bases). Trimming removed 5 bases from V and 5 bases from J, with 15 bases in between. CDR3 length: 15 amino acids. CDR1 MNHEY and CDR2 SMNVEV come from the germline V gene (reference sequence). CDR3 sequence reads: CASSQRTVRTGELFF. In nucleotides, the CDR3 is TGTGCCAGCAGTCAAAGGACAGTAAGGACCGGGGAGCTGTTTTTT.